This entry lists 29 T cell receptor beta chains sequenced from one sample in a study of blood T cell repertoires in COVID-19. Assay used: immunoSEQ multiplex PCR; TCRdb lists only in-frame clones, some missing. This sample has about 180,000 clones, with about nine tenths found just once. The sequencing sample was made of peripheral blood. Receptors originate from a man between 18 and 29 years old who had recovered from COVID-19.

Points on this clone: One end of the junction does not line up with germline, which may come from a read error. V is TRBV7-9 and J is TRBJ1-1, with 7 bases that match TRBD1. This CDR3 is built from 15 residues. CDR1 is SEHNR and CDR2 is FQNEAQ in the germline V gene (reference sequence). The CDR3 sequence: CASGLDGRGTTEAFF. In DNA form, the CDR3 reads TGTGCCAGCGGCTTAGATGGCAGGGGGACCACTGAAGCTTTCTTT. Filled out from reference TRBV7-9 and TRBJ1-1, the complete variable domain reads DTGVSQNPRHKITKRGQNVTFRCDPISEHNRLYWYRQTLGQGPEFLTYFQNEAQLEKSRLLSDRFSAERPKGSFSTLEIQRTEQGDSAMYLCASGLDGRGTTEAFFGQGTRLTVV.

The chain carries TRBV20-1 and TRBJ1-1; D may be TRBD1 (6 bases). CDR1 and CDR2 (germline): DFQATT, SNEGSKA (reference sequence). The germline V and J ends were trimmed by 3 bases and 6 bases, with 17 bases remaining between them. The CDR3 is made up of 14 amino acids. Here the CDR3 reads CSASVRPGGAEAFF. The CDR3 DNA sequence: TGCAGTGCTAGTGTCAGACCGGGGGGCGCTGAAGCTTTCTTT.

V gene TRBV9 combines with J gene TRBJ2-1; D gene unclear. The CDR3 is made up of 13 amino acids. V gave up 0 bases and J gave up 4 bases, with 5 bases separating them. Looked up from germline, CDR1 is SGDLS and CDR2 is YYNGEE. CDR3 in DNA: TGTGCCAGCAGCGTAGCACAATACAATGAGCAGTTCTTC. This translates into CASSVAQYNEQFF. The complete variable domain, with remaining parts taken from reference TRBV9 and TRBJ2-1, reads DSGVTQTPKHLITATGQRVTLRCSPRSGDLSVYWYQQSLDQGLQFLIQYYNGEERAKGNILERFSAQQFPDLHSELNLSSLELGDSALYFCASSVAQYNEQFFGPGTRLTVL.

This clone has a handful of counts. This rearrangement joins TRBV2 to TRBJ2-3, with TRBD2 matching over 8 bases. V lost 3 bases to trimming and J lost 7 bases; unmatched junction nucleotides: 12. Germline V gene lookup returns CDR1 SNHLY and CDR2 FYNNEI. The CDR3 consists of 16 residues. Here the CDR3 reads CASSERFSGSIYTQYF. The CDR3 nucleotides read TGTGCCAGCAGTGAGCGTTTCAGCGGGAGTATTTATACGCAGTATTTT.

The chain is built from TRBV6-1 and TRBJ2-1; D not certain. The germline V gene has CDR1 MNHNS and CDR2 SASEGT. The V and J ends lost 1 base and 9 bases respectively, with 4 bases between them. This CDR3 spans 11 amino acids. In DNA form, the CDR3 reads TGTGCCAGCAGTGAAGTGGCTGAGCAGTTCTTC. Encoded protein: CASSEVAEQFF.

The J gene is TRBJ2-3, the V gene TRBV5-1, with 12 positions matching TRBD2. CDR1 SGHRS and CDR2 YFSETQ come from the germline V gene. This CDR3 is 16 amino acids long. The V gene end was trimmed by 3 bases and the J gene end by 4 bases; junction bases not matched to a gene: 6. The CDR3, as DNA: TGCGCCAGCAGCTCCCAACTAGCGGGAGGATCAGATACGCAGTATTTT. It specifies CASSSQLAGGSDTQYF. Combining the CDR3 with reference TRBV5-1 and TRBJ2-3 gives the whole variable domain KAGVTQTPRYLIKTRGQQVTLSCSPISGHRSVSWYQQTPGQGLQFLFEYFSETQRNKGNFPGRFSGRQFSNSRSEMNVSTLELGDSALYLCASSSQLAGGSDTQYFGPGTRLTVL.

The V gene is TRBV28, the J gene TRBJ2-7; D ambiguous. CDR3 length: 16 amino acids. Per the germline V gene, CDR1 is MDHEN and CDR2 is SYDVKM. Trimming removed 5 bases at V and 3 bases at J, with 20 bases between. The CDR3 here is CASSPLPVAGLYEQYF. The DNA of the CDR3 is TGTGCCAGCAGTCCCCTACCCGTGGCAGGCCTCTACGAGCAGTACTTC.

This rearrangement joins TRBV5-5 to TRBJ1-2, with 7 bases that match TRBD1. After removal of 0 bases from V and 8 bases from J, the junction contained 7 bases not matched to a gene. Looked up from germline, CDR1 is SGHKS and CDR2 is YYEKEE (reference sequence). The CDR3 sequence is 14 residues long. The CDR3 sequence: CASSLGAGGAGYTF. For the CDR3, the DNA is TGTGCCAGCAGCTTGGGGGCAGGGGGAGCGGGCTACACCTTC.

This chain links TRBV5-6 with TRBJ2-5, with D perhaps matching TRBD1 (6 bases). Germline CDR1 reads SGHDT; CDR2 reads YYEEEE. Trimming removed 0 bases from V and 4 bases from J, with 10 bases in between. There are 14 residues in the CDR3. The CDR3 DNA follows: TGTGCCAGCAGCTTGGCGGTGGGGGCAGAGACCCAGTACTTC. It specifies CASSLAVGAETQYF.

In DNA, the CDR3 is TGTGCCAGCAGAGACAGGGGGGAGCTGTTTTTT. It yields the protein CASRDRGELFF. The chain combines TRBV6-5 with TRBJ2-2, with D possibly TRBD1 on 6 matching bases. The V gene's germline CDR1 is MNHEY and CDR2 SVGAGI. Trimming stripped 6 bases from V and 8 bases from J, with 7 bases between. There are 11 residues in the CDR3.

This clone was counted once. DNA for the CDR3: TGTGCCAGCAGCTTTTATCTGGGGACATCTACCGGGGAGCTGTTTTTT. Its translation is CASSFYLGTSTGELFF. The chain employs TRBV7-2 and TRBJ2-2; maybe TRBD1 (6 bases). The CDR3 consists of 16 residues. Deletions cut 3 bases from V and 5 bases from J, with 16 bases between. The germline V gene has CDR1 SGHTA and CDR2 FQGNSA.

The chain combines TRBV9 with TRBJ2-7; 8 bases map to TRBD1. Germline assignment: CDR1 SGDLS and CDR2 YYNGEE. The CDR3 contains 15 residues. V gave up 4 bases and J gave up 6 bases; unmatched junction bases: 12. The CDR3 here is CASSSRQGMMGEQYF. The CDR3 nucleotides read TGTGCCAGCAGCTCCCGACAGGGGATGATGGGCGAGCAGTACTTC.

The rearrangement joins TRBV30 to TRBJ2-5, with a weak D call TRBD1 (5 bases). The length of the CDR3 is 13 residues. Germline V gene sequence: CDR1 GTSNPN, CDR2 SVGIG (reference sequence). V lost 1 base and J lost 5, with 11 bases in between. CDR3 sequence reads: CAWSGGKGETQYF. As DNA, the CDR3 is TGTGCCTGGAGTGGGGGCAAAGGGGAGACCCAGTACTTC. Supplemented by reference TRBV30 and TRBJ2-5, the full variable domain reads SQTIHQWPATLVQPVGSPLSLECTVEGTSNPNLYWYRQAAGRGLQLLFYSVGIGQISSEVPQNLSASRPQDRQFILSSKKLLLSDSGFYLCAWSGGKGETQYFGPGTRLLVL.

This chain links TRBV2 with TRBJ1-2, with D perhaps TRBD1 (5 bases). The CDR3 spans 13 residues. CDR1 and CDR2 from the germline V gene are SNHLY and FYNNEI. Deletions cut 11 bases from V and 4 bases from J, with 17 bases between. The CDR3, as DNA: TGTGCCGGGGGAGGGGTCGGTGCCTATGGCTACACCTTC. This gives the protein CAGGGVGAYGYTF.

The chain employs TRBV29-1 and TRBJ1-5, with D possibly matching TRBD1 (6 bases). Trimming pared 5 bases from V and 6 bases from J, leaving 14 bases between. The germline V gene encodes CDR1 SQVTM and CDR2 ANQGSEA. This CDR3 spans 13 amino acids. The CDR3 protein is CSVSPGVSQPQHF. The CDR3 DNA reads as TGCAGCGTTTCCCCAGGGGTGAGTCAGCCCCAGCATTTT.

CDR3 nucleotides: TGTGCCAGTAGTATCCCGGGGACAGATACGCAGTATTTT. It translates to CASSIPGTDTQYF. The chain recombines TRBV19 with TRBJ2-3; a possible D gene is TRBD2 (5 bases). Trimming stripped 3 bases from V and 3 bases from J, with 7 bases between. The CDR3 covers 13 residues. CDR1 and CDR2 (germline): LNHDA, SQIVND (reference sequence).

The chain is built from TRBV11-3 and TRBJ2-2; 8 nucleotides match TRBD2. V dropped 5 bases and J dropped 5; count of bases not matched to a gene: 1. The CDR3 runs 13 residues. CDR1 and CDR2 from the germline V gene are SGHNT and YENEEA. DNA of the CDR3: TGTGCCAGCAGCCGGGGGGGTACCGGGGAGCTGTTTTTT. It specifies CASSRGGTGELFF.

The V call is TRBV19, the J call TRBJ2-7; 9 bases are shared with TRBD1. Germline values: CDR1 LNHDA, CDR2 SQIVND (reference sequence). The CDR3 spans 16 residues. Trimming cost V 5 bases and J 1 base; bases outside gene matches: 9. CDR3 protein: CASSFTQGAGSYEQYF. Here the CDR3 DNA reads TGTGCCAGTAGTTTTACACAGGGGGCAGGATCCTACGAGCAGTACTTC. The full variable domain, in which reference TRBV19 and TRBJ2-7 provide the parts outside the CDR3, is DGGITQSPKYLFRKEGQNVTLSCEQNLNHDAMYWYRQDPGQGLRLIYYSQIVNDFQKGDIAEGYSVSREKKESFPLTVTSAQKNPTAFYLCASSFTQGAGSYEQYFGPGTRLTVT.

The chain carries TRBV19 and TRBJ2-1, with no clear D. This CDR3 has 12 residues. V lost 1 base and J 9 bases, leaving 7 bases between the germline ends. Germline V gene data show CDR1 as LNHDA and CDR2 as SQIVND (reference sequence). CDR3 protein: CASSIGGIEQFF. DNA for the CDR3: TGTGCCAGTAGTATAGGAGGCATTGAGCAGTTCTTC.

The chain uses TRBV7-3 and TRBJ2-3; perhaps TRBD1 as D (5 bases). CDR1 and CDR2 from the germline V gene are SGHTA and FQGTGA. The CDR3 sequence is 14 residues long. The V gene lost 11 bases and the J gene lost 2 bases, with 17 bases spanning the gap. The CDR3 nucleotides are TGTGCCTCAAGGGGCCCTTTCGACACAGATACGCAGTATTTT. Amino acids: CASRGPFDTDTQYF.

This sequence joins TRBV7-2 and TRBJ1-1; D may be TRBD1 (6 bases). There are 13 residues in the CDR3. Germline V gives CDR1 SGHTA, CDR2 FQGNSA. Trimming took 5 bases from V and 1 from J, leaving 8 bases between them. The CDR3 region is CASSLDRNTEAFF. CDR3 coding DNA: TGTGCCAGCAGCCTGGACAGGAACACTGAAGCTTTCTTT.

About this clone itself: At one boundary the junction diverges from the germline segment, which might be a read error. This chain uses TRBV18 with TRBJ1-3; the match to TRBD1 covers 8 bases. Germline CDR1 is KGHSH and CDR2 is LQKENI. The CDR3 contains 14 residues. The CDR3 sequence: CASSPGQGGYTIYF. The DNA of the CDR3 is TGTGCCAGCTCACCCGGACAGGGTGGATACACCATATATTTT.

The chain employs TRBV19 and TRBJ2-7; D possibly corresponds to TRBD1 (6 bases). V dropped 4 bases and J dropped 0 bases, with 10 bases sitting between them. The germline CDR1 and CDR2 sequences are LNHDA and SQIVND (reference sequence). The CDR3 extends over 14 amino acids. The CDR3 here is CASSRQGSSYEQYF. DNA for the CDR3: TGTGCCAGTAGTAGGCAGGGGTCCTCCTACGAGCAGTACTTC.

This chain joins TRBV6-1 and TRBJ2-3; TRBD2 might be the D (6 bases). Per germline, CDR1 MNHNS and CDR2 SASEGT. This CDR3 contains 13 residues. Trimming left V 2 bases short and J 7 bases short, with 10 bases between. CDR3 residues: CASSERAGNTQYF. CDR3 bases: TGTGCCAGCAGTGAAAGGGCGGGGAATACGCAGTATTTT.

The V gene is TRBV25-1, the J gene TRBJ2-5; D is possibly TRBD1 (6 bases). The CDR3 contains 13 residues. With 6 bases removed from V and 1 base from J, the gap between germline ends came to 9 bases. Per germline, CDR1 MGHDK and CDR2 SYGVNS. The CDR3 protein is CASRQGPQETQYF. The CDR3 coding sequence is TGTGCCAGCAGACAGGGTCCCCAAGAGACCCAGTACTTC.

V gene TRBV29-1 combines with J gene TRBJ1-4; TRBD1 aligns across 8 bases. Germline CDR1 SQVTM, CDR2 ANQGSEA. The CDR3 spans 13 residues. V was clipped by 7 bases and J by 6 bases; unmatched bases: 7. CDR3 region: CSGWTGWDEKLFF. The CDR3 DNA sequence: TGCAGCGGCTGGACAGGGTGGGATGAAAAACTGTTTTTT.

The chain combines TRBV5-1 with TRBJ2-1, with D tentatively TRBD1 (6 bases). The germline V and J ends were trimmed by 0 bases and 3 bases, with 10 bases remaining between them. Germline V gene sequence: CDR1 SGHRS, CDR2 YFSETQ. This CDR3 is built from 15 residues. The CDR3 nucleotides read TGCGCCAGCAGCTTGGAAGGACAGAACTACAATGAGCAGTTCTTC. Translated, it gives CASSLEGQNYNEQFF.

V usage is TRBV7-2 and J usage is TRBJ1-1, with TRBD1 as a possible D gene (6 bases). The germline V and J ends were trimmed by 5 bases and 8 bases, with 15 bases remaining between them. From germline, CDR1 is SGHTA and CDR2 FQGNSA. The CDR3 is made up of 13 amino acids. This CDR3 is CASSRTRTGEAFF. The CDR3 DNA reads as TGTGCCAGCAGCAGGACTAGAACAGGGGAAGCTTTCTTT.

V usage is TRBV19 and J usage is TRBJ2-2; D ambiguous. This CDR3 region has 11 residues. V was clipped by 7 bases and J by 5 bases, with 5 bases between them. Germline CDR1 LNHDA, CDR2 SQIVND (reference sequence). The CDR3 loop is CASTRTGELFF. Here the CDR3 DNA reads TGTGCCAGTACCAGGACCGGGGAGCTGTTTTTT.